This T cell receptor (beta chain) was identified in a study of T cells after yellow fever vaccination. Template switching with 5'RACE generated the TCR cDNA and added a universal primer site and UMIs. TCRdb processed the 5' RACE reads anew with MiXCR; each CDR3 protein has one entry. Among some 300,000 distinct CDR3 sequences listed, roughly 8% were seen once. Overall study results and limits: Contaminants from the bulk population, in the form of abundant clonotypes, could be found in FACS-sorted repertoires. Researchers report a weaker secondary response that nonetheless peaked faster, day 5 versus 15.

A single count supports this clonotype. The antigen remains undetermined. CDR1 and CDR2 (germline): SGHVS, FNYEAQ. This CDR3 has 15 amino acids. V was trimmed by 1 base and J by 5 bases, leaving 14 bases between them. This sequence joins TRBV7-6 and TRBJ2-5; D uncertain. This sample comprised PBMCs, obtained roughly 47 days after the first yellow fever vaccination. The TCR originated in a man between 18 and 29 years old who received the YFV17D yellow fever vaccine. CDR3 residues: CASSLDPTVRETQYF. The CDR3 DNA sequence: TGTGCCAGCAGCTTAGATCCCACAGTCAGGGAGACCCAGTACTTC.